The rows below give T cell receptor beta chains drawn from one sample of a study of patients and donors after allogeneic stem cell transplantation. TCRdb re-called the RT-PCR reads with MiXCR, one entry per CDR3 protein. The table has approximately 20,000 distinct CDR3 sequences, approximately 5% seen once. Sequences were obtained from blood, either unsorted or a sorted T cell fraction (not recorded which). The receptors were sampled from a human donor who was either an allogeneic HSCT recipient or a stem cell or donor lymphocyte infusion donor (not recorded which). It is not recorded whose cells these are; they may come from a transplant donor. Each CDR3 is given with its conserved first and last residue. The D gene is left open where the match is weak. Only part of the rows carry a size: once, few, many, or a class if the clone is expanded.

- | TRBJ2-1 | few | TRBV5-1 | CATPTSPSYNEQFF | TGCGCCACCCCAACTAGCCCCTCCTACAATGAGCAGTTCTTC
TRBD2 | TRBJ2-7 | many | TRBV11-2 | CASSRGTSGAYEQYF | TGTGCCAGCAGCCGGGGGACTAGCGGGGCCTACGAGCAGTACTTC
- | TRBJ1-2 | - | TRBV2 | CASSGGTSYGYTF | TGTGCCAGCAGTGGTGGGACTTCCTATGGCTACACCTTC
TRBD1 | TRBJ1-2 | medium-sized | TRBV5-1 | CASSLHLGTGIYGYTF | TGCGCCAGCAGCCTTCACCTCGGGACAGGGATCTATGGCTACACCTTC
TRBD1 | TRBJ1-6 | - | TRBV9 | CASSKGTGSSYNSPLHF | TGTGCCAGCAGCAAGGGGACAGGGAGCTCCTATAATTCACCCCTCCACTTT
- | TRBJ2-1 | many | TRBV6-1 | CATLRPTYNEQFF | TGTGCCACTCTTAGGCCCACATACAATGAGCAGTTCTTC
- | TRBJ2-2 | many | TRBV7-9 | CASSFRRANTGELFF | TGTGCCAGCAGCTTCAGGAGGGCGAACACCGGGGAGCTGTTTTTT
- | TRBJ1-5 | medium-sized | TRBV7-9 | CASSPGVGGTMYQPQHF | TGTGCCAGCAGCCCGGGGGTGGGGGGGACGATGTATCAGCCCCAGCATTTT
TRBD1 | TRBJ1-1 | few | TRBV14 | CASSQGNRGAEAFF | TGTGCCAGCAGCCAAGGGAACAGGGGGGCTGAAGCTTTCTTT
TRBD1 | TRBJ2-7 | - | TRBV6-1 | CASSRQGANLYEQYF | TGTGCCAGCAGCCGACAGGGGGCGAACTTGTACGAGCAGTACTTC
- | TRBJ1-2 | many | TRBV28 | CAASRLNYGYTF | TGTGCCGCCTCGAGGCTTAACTATGGCTACACCTTC
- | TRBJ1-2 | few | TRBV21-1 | CASSKDRQGQGYTF | TGTGCCAGCAGCAAGGATAGACAGGGGCAGGGCTACACCTTC
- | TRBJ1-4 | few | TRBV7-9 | CASKDSINEKLFF | TGTGCCAGCAAAGACAGCATAAATGAAAAACTGTTTTTT
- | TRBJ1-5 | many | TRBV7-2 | CASSLNWGSNQPQHF | TGTGCCAGCAGCCTGAATTGGGGGTCCAATCAGCCCCAGCATTTT
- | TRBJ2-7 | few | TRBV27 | CASSLMMGGTDFTYEQYF | TGTGCCAGCAGTTTAATGATGGGAGGGACAGACTTTACCTACGAGCAGTACTTC
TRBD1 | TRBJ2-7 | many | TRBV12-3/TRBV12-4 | CASSLKVVTGGSYEQYF | TGTGCCAGCAGTTTGAAGGTAGTGACAGGGGGGTCCTACGAGCAGTACTTC
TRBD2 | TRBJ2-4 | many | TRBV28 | CASTGWAGGAKNIQYF | TGTGCCAGCACGGGGTGGGCGGGGGGAGCCAAAAACATTCAGTACTTC
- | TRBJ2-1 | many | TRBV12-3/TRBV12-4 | CASSTFNEQFF | TGTGCCAGCAGTACTTTCAATGAGCAGTTCTTC
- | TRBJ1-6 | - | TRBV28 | CASTQTSISPLHF | TGTGCCAGCACTCAAACCTCGATTTCACCCCTCCACTTT
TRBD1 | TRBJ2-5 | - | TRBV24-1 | CATSDSRGMGETQYF | TGTGCCACCAGTGATTCCAGGGGGATGGGAGAGACCCAGTACTTC
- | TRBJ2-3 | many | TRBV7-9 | CASSLETGWTDTQYF | TGTGCCAGCAGCTTAGAAACAGGCTGGACAGATACGCAGTATTTT
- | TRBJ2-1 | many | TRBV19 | CASSVGRSADNEQFF | TGTGCCAGTAGCGTCGGGAGATCAGCAGACAATGAGCAGTTCTTC
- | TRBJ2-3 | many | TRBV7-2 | CASKRGGTDTQYF | TGTGCCAGTAAAAGGGGGGGCACAGATACGCAGTATTTT
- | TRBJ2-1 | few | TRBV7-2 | CASSHYYNEQFF | TGTGCCAGCAGCCACTATTACAATGAGCAGTTCTTC
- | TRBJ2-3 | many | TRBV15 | CATSRDTPPGRNTDTQYF | TGTGCCACCAGCAGAGATACCCCCCCTGGTAGGAACACAGATACGCAGTATTTT
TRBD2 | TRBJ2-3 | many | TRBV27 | CASSLLGLAGASRDTQYF | TGTGCCAGCAGTTTATTAGGACTAGCGGGTGCTTCCAGAGATACGCAGTATTTT
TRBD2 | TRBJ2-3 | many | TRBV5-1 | CASSQGGAGGDTQYF | TGCGCCAGCAGCCAGGGTGGGGCGGGGGGAGATACGCAGTATTTT
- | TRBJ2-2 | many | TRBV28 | CASSFPGTANTGELFF | TGTGCCAGCAGTTTCCCCGGGACGGCGAACACCGGGGAGCTGTTTTTT
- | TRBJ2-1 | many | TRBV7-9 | CASSRDLNLNEQFF | TGTGCCAGCAGCCGGGACCTCAACCTCAATGAGCAGTTCTTC
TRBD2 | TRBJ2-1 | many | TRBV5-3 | CARSSGLAERNEQFF | TGTGCCAGAAGCTCCGGACTAGCGGAACGCAATGAGCAGTTCTTC
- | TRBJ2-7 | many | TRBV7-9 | CASSLARTGFYEQYF | TGTGCCAGCAGCTTAGCTCGGACGGGATTCTACGAGCAGTACTTC
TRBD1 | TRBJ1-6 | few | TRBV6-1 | CASSPQWGTENSPLHF | TGTGCCAGCAGTCCTCAGTGGGGGACAGAAAATTCACCCCTCCACTTT
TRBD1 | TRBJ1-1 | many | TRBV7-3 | CASSPRQGRTEAFF | TGTGCCAGCAGCCCCCGACAGGGGAGGACTGAAGCTTTCTTT
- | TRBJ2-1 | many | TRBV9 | CASSVVQGNEQFF | TGTGCCAGCAGCGTAGTCCAGGGCAATGAGCAGTTCTTC
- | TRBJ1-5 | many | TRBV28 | CASSFGRAIQPQHF | TGTGCCAGCAGTTTCGGGAGGGCTATTCAGCCCCAGCATTTT
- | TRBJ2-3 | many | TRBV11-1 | CASSLARGWRRRTDTQYF | TGTGCCAGCAGCTTAGCGCGTGGGTGGCGGAGACGCACAGATACGCAGTATTTT
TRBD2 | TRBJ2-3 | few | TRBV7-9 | CASSRRGGAADTQYF | TGTGCCAGCAGCCGCCGGGGGGGGGCGGCAGATACGCAGTATTTT
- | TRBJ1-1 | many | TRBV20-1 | CSAINRVYTEAFF | TGCAGTGCTATAAACAGGGTATACACTGAAGCTTTCTTT
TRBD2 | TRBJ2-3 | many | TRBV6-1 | CASGGDADTQYF | TGTGCCAGCGGGGGGGACGCAGATACGCAGTATTTT
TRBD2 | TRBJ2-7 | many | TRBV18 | CASSEVAGGYEQYF | TGTGCCAGCTCAGAAGTAGCGGGAGGGTACGAGCAGTACTTC
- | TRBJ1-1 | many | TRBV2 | CASSYTGSGEAFF | TGTGCCAGCAGTTATACAGGGTCAGGTGAAGCTTTCTTT
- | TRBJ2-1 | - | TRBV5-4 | CASSSVDRTSKYNEQFF | TGTGCCAGCAGCTCCGTAGACAGGACGAGTAAGTACAATGAGCAGTTCTTC
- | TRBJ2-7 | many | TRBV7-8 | CASSPRGVVSYEQYF | TGTGCCAGCAGCCCTAGGGGAGTAGTCTCCTACGAGCAGTACTTC
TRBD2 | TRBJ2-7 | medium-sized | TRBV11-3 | CASSLGSSGSDPYEQYF | TGTGCCAGCAGCTTAGGGTCTAGCGGGAGTGATCCCTACGAGCAGTACTTC
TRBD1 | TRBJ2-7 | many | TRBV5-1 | CASSPRQGLYEQYF | TGCGCCAGCAGCCCAAGACAGGGGCTATACGAGCAGTACTTC